Following are 7 T cell receptor beta chains from one sample sequenced in a study of cytomegalovirus exposure and HLA in healthy donors. PCR employed 60 Vbeta and 13 Jbeta primers. The repertoire was sequenced with immunoSEQ multiplex PCR; TCRdb's copy has only in-frame clones and lacks some. The sample holds some 79,000 clones, less than 80% seen once. The sequenced material came from PBMCs. These receptors came from a woman aged 40 to 55 in good health and CMV-seropositive.

The V call is TRBV2, the J call TRBJ2-2; 7 bases match TRBD2. The V segment lost 8 bases and the J segment 5 bases; nucleotides outside the gene matches: 5. Per germline, CDR1 SNHLY and CDR2 FYNNEI. The CDR3 has 13 residues. DNA of the CDR3: TGTGCCAGCGGGGCGGGAGTTACCGGGGAGCTGTTTTTT. Translating it yields CASGAGVTGELFF.

In regard to this clone: A junction boundary mismatches the germline segment, possibly from a read error. The chain links TRBV5-6 to TRBJ2-1, with 12 bases matching TRBD2. CDR1 SGHDT and CDR2 YYEEEE come from the germline V gene. The CDR3 is made up of 13 amino acids. The CDR3 sequence is CASSSKTSGSPVF. In DNA, the CDR3 is TGTGCCAGCAGCTCTAAGACTAGCGGGAGCCCCGTCTTC.

V is TRBV15 and J is TRBJ2-7, with TRBD2 as a possible D gene (6 bases). The V end was cut by 5 bases, the J end by 1 base, with 15 bases between. The germline gives CDR1 LNHNV, CDR2 YYDKDF (reference sequence). The CDR3 is made up of 15 amino acids. The CDR3 DNA reads TGTGCCACCAGCCTCGGTGGAGGGGCTTCCTACGAGCAGTACTTC. Translated: CATSLGGGASYEQYF.

This clone has more than one count but fewer than ten. This rearrangement joins TRBV9 to TRBJ1-1; 8 bases line up with TRBD1. The CDR3 length is 17 residues. Trimming removed 0 bases from V and 0 bases from J; junction bases left unmatched: 7. CDR1 is SGDLS, CDR2 YYNGEE, per germline. The CDR3 sequence: CASSVEGTGTMNTEAFF. In DNA form, the CDR3 reads TGTGCCAGCAGCGTAGAGGGGACAGGCACCATGAACACTGAAGCTTTCTTT. The full variable domain, its missing parts supplied by reference TRBV9 and TRBJ1-1, is DSGVTQTPKHLITATGQRVTLRCSPRSGDLSVYWYQQSLDQGLQFLIQYYNGEERAKGNILERFSAQQFPDLHSELNLSSLELGDSALYFCASSVEGTGTMNTEAFFGQGTRLTVV.

The J gene is TRBJ2-7, the V gene TRBV28; D remains unclear. The length of the CDR3 is 12 residues. Trimming cost V 2 bases and J 5 bases, with 7 bases left between them. From germline, CDR1 is MDHEN and CDR2 SYDVKM. The DNA of the CDR3 is TGTGCCAGCAGTTTACTACGGGACGAGCAGTACTTC. Protein: CASSLLRDEQYF. Combining the CDR3 with reference TRBV28 and TRBJ2-7 gives the whole variable domain DVKVTQSSRYLVKRTGEKVFLECVQDMDHENMFWYRQDPGLGLRLIYFSYDVKMKEKGDIPEGYSVSREKKERFSLILESASTNQTSMYLCASSLLRDEQYFGPGTRLTVT.

The CDR3 DNA reads as TGTGCCAGCAGCTCGGGACTAGCGGGCCGGAGCGGAGAGACCCAGTACTTC. This sequence encodes CASSSGLAGRSGETQYF. This chain uses TRBV5-6 with TRBJ2-5, with 12 bases lining up with TRBD2. Per the germline V gene, CDR1 is SGHDT and CDR2 is YYEEEE. The J segment lost 4 bases and the V segment lost 3 bases, leaving 10 bases of the junction unmatched. CDR3 length equals 17 residues. Complete variable domain (other parts from reference TRBV5-6 and TRBJ2-5): DAGVTQSPTHLIKTRGQQVTLRCSPKSGHDTVSWYQQALGQGPQFIFQYYEEEERQRGNFPDRFSGHQFPNYSSELNVNALLLGDSALYLCASSSGLAGRSGETQYFGPGTRLLVL.

The chain combines TRBV7-2 with TRBJ2-1; D ambiguous. The V end was cut by 6 bases, the J end by 0 bases, with 3 bases between. This CDR3 has 12 residues. Per germline, CDR1 SGHTA and CDR2 FQGNSA. The CDR3 DNA follows: TGTGCCAGCAGATACTCCTACAATGAGCAGTTCTTC. This encodes CASRYSYNEQFF.